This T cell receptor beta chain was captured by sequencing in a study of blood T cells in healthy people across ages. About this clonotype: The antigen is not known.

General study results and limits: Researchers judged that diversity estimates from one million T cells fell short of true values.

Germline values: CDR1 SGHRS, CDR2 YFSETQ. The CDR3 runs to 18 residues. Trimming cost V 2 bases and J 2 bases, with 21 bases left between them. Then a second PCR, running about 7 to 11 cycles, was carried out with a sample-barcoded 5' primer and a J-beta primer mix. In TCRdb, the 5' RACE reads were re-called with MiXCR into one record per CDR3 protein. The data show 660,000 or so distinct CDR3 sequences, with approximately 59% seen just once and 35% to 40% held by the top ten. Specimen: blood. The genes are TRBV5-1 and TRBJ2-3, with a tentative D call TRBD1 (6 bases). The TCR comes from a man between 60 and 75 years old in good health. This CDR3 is CASSFTQPGTRNTDTQYF. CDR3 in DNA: TGCGCCAGCAGCTTCACGCAACCCGGGACAAGGAACACAGATACGCAGTATTTT.